This T cell receptor (beta chain) derives from a study of Graves' ophthalmopathy and Graves' hyperthyroidism. Study-level information: Peripheral blood (taken before any treatment) was collected at initial diagnosis. Study outcomes and limitations: Ophthalmopathy could be told apart from stable hyperthyroidism by a 13-signature model (under 90% sensitivity, 80% to 84% specificity).

Amplification targeted the TCR beta CDR3 regions, with RNA transcripts as the source material. First-round RT-PCR used HTBI primers; second-round multiplex PCR followed. TCRdb re-analysed the multiplex PCR reads in MiXCR, keeping a single row per CDR3 protein. In the table there are about 390,000 distinct CDR3 sequences, 15% of which are singletons. Eligible hyperthyroidism cases comprised new diagnoses of under 2 months' duration in individuals aged 18 to 65. The authors isolated PBMCs from around 10 ml of fresh peripheral blood. This clonotype was found a few times. Its antigen remains unidentified. The sample comprised peripheral blood. The TCR sequence derives from a woman between 18 and 30 years old with stable Graves' hyperthyroidism.

The CDR3: CASSPWGRPGMNTEAFF. The CDR3 DNA follows: TGTGCCAGCAGCCCTTGGGGTCGGCCAGGGATGAACACTGAAGCTTTCTTT. The V gene is TRBV11-2, the J gene TRBJ1-1; perhaps TRBD1 as D (5 bases). The length of the CDR3 is 17 residues. From germline, CDR1 is SGHAT and CDR2 FQNNGV. Trimming took 5 bases from V and 0 from J, leaving 19 bases between them.